This T cell receptor beta chain was found in a study of cytotoxic CD8 clonotypes in ibrutinib-treated CLL. Study in general: Response samples were taken after a median of about 12 months on treatment, range 6 to 36.

From germline, CDR1 is PRHDT and CDR2 FYEKMQ (reference sequence). CDR3 length equals 12 residues. Trimming took off 3 bases at V and 7 bases at J, with 9 bases between the two ends. Sequencing was performed with immunoSEQ multiplex PCR; in TCRdb, only in-frame clones are kept and a portion is missing. The sample lists under 200,000 clones; roughly four fifths were seen once. Study results and caveats: The times at which samples were taken varied between sustained-remission and progressing patients.

About this clone: Antigen unknown.

This clonotype was sampled from a human donor with chronic lymphocytic leukemia. Sequencing used PBMCs, obtained after 24 months of ibrutinib treatment. V usage is TRBV13 and J usage is TRBJ1-1; no clear D gene. CDR3 amino acids: CASSFRPYEAFF. The CDR3 DNA sequence: TGTGCCAGCAGCTTCCGGCCCTATGAAGCTTTCTTT.